The 14 T cell receptor beta chains given below trace back to one sample, sequenced in a study of T-cell reconstitution after alpha-beta-depleted transplantation in children. This sample's TCRbeta library carried unique molecular identifier barcodes. TCRdb used MiXCR to reprocess the PCR reads, holding one entry per CDR3 protein. This sample carries approximately 800,000 distinct CDR3 sequences, around 17% of them seen once, and the ten largest clones take 5%. Here the sequenced sample was PBMCs, mostly from graft donor cells, taken 360 days after TCRalphabeta/CD19-depleted stem cell transplant. These receptors originate from a male patient aged 5 to 17 who had a stem cell transplant for acute lymphoblastic leukemia, so the T cells may come from the graft donor.

This clonotype was observed at least ten times. The chain is built from TRBV5-5 and TRBJ2-7, with D perhaps TRBD1 or TRBD2 (5 bases each). CDR3 length: 15 amino acids. Trimming removed 2 bases at V and 3 bases at J, with 15 bases between. From germline, CDR1 is SGHKS and CDR2 YYEKEE (reference sequence). The CDR3 here is CASSLPGRLHYEQYF. CDR3 in DNA: TGTGCCAGCAGCTTACCGGGACGGCTTCACTACGAGCAGTACTTC.

This clonotype was observed a handful of times. The chain links TRBV11-2 to TRBJ1-5; maybe TRBD1 (5 bases). Germline CDR1 reads SGHAT; CDR2 reads FQNNGV. CDR3 length equals 20 residues. V lost 5 bases and J 2 bases, leaving 28 bases between the germline ends. CDR3 residues: CASSPGRRGYYPGRNQPQHF. CDR3 coding DNA: TGTGCCAGCAGCCCCGGGAGGAGGGGTTACTACCCGGGGCGCAATCAGCCCCAGCATTTT.

The chain combines TRBV11-3 with TRBJ2-1, with 9 bases aligning to TRBD2. V lost 6 bases to trimming and J lost 7 bases; unmatched junction nucleotides: 13. CDR3 length equals 16 residues. CDR1 is SGHNT and CDR2 is YENEEA in the germline V gene. The CDR3, as DNA: TGTGCCAGCAGACCAGGGGGTAGCGGGGGAAGTAATGAGCAGTTCTTC. Translation: CASRPGGSGGSNEQFF.

This clonotype came up a few times. This chain joins TRBV4-2 and TRBJ1-4; D gene uncertain. CDR1 is LGHNA, CDR2 YNFKEQ, per germline. V dropped 0 bases and J dropped 15 bases, with 8 bases sitting between them. The CDR3 is made up of 11 amino acids. The CDR3 bases are TGTGCCAGCAGCCAAGATCTGGCTGTGTTTTTT. This gives the protein CASSQDLAVFF.

This clonotype was recorded once. The chain uses TRBV6-5 and TRBJ2-7; either TRBD1 or TRBD2 may fit D (6 bases each). Germline values: CDR1 MNHEY, CDR2 SVGAGI. This CDR3 has 14 amino acids. V lost 2 bases, J lost 5 bases, and 13 bases lay in between. The CDR3 DNA reads as TGTGCCAGCAGTTACCGGGGGACACTCGACGAGCAGTACTTC. The encoded protein is CASSYRGTLDEQYF.

There are a few counts of this clonotype. The CDR3 region has the DNA TGCGCCAGCAACCCTTCCCGGGACAGGGGAACGGAGCAGTACTTC. This codes for CASNPSRDRGTEQYF. The genes are TRBV5-1 and TRBJ2-7; the match to TRBD1 covers 10 bases. V shed 6 bases and J 7 bases; nucleotides not matched to a gene: 13. Germline V gene lookup returns CDR1 SGHRS and CDR2 YFSETQ. The CDR3 spans 15 residues.

The CDR3 DNA is TGCGCCAGCAGCTTAGGGACTAGCGGGAGAGTTATAGATACGCAGTATTTT. Amino acid sequence: CASSLGTSGRVIDTQYF. The V call is TRBV5-1, the J call TRBJ2-3; 14 positions agree with TRBD2. V trimming: 2 bases; J trimming: 5 bases; junction bases outside the gene matches: 7. The germline gives CDR1 SGHRS, CDR2 YFSETQ. CDR3 size: 17 residues.

The table lists this clonotype with a few counts. The genes are TRBV4-2 and TRBJ2-7; 7 bases line up with TRBD2. CDR1 LGHNA and CDR2 YNFKEQ come from the germline V gene. The CDR3 is 13 amino acids. V gave up 4 bases and J gave up 5 bases; unmatched junction bases: 5. The CDR3 nucleotides read TGTGCCAGCAGCCCGGGGGAGGGCCACGAGCAGTACTTC. Its protein product is CASSPGEGHEQYF.

CDR3 nucleotide sequence: TGTGCCAGCCAGGGGGAAGAGACCCAGTACTTC. Protein product: CASQGEETQYF. The chain couples TRBV2 to TRBJ2-5; 7 bases align to TRBD1. Germline assignment: CDR1 SNHLY and CDR2 FYNNEI. After removal of 8 bases from V and 3 bases from J, the junction contained 0 bases not matched to a gene. The CDR3 has 11 amino acids.

The J gene is TRBJ2-5, the V gene TRBV18; D uncertain. V dropped 3 bases and J dropped 4 bases, with 12 bases sitting between them. Germline-derived CDR1 and CDR2 are KGHSH and LQKENI. The CDR3 extends over 14 amino acids. CDR3 DNA: TGTGCCAGCTCACCGCTAGAGTCCCCAGAGACCCAGTACTTC. Its protein is CASSPLESPETQYF.

The chain carries TRBV27 and TRBJ2-3; no definite D call. This CDR3 contains 16 residues. V lost 5 bases to trimming and J lost 0 bases, with 15 bases between them. CDR1 and CDR2 from the germline V gene are MNHEY and SMNVEV (reference sequence). CDR3 region: CASSVRLLRSTDTQYF. The CDR3 DNA is TGTGCCAGCAGTGTTAGACTTCTTCGGAGCACAGATACGCAGTATTTT.

This clonotype was recorded once. The rearrangement uses TRBV2 and TRBJ1-5; 8 positions agree with TRBD1. J lost 0 bases, V lost 6 bases, and 13 bases had no gene match. CDR1 and CDR2 (germline): SNHLY, FYNNEI. The CDR3 has 18 residues. The DNA for the CDR3 is TGTGCCAGCAGAGGTGGAAGACAGGGGCTCAATAGCAATCAGCCCCAGCATTTT. Its translation: CASRGGRQGLNSNQPQHF.

This sequence joins TRBV12-2 and TRBJ2-5; the listed D gene, TRBD1, was not tested against the DNA. TRBV12-2 is described as a pseudogene. The CDR3 covers 15 residues. CDR3 nucleotides: TGTGCAAGTCGCGTCGGACAGGACCTCCAAGAGACCCAGTACTTC. Translating gives CASRVGQDLQETQYF.

This clonotype was seen more than once but under ten times. The chain carries TRBV27 and TRBJ2-1; 10 nucleotides align to TRBD2. With 5 bases clipped from V and 1 base from J, the junction kept 5 bases outside the gene matches. This CDR3 has 16 amino acids. Germline CDR1 and CDR2: MNHEY and SMNVEV (reference sequence). The CDR3 sequence is CASSKRTSGSYNEQFF. For the CDR3, the DNA is TGTGCCAGCAGTAAGAGGACTAGCGGTTCCTACAATGAGCAGTTCTTC.